This paragraph reports one TCR beta chain. Antigen unknown. The entry originates in a study of cytomegalovirus exposure and HLA in healthy donors. Whole-study results and caveats: Later work found that TCR association rates differed between HLA loci; DRB1 had the most and HLA-C the fewest.

Per germline, CDR1 LNHDA and CDR2 SQIVND (reference sequence). The V gene lost 10 bases and the J gene lost 7 bases, with 20 bases spanning the gap. The CDR3 has 14 amino acids. Primers included in the PCR were 60 Vbeta and 13 Jbeta primers. TCRdb's table, derived via immunoSEQ multiplex PCR, lists solely in-frame clones and lacks some. Among approximately 200,000 clones listed, over 75% were seen once. The receptor was isolated from a woman aged 50 to 65 in good health and CMV-seronegative. This rearrangement joins TRBV19 to TRBJ2-1; weak D call: TRBD2 (6 bases). Sequenced material: PBMCs. CDR3 DNA sequence: TGTGCCACCCGGATCGCGGGAAGTGGGAATGAGCAGTTCTTC. Encoded protein: CATRIAGSGNEQFF.